A selection of T cell receptor beta chains follows, all from one sample in a study of shared clonotypes between healthy human individuals. TCRdb's copy holds only in-frame clones and misses some; the assay was immunoSEQ multiplex PCR. The table includes around 700,000 clones, about two thirds detected once. The source material was memory CD4+ T cells sorted from blood. These receptors all stem from a woman in her thirties in good health. The CDR3 runs from the conserved cysteine through the conserved F or W. D genes are given only for firm matches. Only part of the rows carry a size: once, few, many, or a class if the clone is expanded.

j_call v_call clone_size d_call cdr3_aa cdr3_nt
TRBJ1-5 TRBV5-5 - - CASSLEQGGQPQHF TGTGCCAGCAGCTTGGAACAGGGAGGACAGCCCCAGCATTTT
TRBJ2-3 TRBV25-1 once TRBD2 CASSGRSRTSGSSDTQYF TGTGCCAGTTCGGGACGGTCACGGACTAGCGGGAGTAGCGATACGCAGTATTTT
TRBJ2-5 TRBV19 - - CASSIGQSNQETQYF TGTGCCAGTAGTATAGGGCAGAGTAACCAAGAGACCCAGTACTTC
TRBJ1-5 TRBV7-6 - TRBD1 CASSSRTGPLGNQPQHF TGTGCCAGCAGCTCCCGGACAGGGCCGTTGGGCAATCAGCCCCAGCATTTT
TRBJ1-2 TRBV27 - TRBD1 CASSYTGGVDYGYTF TGTGCCAGCAGTTATACAGGGGGCGTAGACTATGGCTACACCTTC
TRBJ2-7 TRBV6-5 - - CASSSGTETYEQYF TGTGCCAGCAGCTCCGGGACCGAAACCTACGAGCAGTACTTC
TRBJ1-1 TRBV10-3 - - CAISVGHPNTEAFF TGTGCCATCAGCGTCGGACACCCGAACACTGAAGCTTTCTTT
TRBJ1-6 TRBV6-5 - TRBD1 CASSYGTVHNSPLHF TGTGCCAGCAGTTACGGGACAGTACATAATTCACCCCTCCACTTT
TRBJ1-3 TRBV11-2 - - CASSFRTAQNTIYF TGTGCCAGCAGCTTCAGGACAGCCCAAAACACCATATATTTT
TRBJ2-7 TRBV5-1 - TRBD1 CASSPGQGAWEQYF TGCGCCAGCAGCCCAGGACAGGGGGCATGGGAGCAGTACTTC